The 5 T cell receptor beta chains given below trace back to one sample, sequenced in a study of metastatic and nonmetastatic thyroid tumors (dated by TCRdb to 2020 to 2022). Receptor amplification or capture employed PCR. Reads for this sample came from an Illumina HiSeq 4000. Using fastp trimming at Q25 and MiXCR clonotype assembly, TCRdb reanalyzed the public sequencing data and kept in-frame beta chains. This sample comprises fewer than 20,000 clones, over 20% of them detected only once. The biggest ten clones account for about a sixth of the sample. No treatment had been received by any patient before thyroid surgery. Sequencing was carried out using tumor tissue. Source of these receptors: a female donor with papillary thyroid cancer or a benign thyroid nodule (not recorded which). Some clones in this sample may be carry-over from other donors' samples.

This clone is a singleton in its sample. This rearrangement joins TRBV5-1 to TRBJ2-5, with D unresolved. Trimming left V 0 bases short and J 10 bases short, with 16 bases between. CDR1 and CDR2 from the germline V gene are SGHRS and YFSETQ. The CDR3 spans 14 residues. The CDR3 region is CASSLGHSKGGQYF. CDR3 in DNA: TGCGCCAGCAGCTTGGGGCATTCCAAGGGTGGCCAGTACTTC.

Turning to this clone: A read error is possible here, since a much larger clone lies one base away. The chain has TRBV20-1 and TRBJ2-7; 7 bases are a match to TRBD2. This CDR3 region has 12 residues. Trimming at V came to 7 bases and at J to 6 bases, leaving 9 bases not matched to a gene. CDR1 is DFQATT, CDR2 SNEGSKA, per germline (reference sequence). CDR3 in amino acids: CSGRREIGEQYF. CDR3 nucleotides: TGCAGTGGACGGCGGGAGATAGGCGAGCAGTACTTC.

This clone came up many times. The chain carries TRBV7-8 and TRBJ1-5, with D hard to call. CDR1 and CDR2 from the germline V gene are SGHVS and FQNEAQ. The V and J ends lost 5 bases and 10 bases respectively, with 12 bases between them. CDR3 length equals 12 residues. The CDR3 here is CASSLPGYPQHF. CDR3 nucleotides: TGTGCCAGCAGCCTCCCGGGTTACCCCCAGCATTTT.

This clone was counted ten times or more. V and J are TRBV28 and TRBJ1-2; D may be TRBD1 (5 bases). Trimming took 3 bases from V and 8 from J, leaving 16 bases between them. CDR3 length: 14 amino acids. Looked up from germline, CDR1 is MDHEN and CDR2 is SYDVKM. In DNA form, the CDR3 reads TGTGCCAGCAGTTTTAGGGACTCGAGCAGGGGCTACACCTTC. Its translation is CASSFRDSSRGYTF.

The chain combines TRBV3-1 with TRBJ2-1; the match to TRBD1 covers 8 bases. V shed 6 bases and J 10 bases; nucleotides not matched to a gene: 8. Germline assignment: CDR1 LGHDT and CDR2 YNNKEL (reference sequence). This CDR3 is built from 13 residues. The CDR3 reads CASRSQGAGEQFF. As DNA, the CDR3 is TGTGCCAGCAGATCCCAGGGGGCGGGGGAGCAGTTCTTC.